The next 7 T cell receptor beta chains were all read from a single sample in a study of blood T cells in healthy people across ages. Primers used in a second PCR of about 7 to 12 cycles were a sample-barcoded 5' primer and a J-beta primer mix. TCRdb analysed the 5' RACE reads with MiXCR anew, one entry per CDR3 protein. The sample includes hundreds of thousands of distinct CDR3 sequences, approximately 55% seen only once; the top ten take 40% to 50%. The specimen was blood. These receptors originate from a man older than 75 in good health.

This chain connects TRBV7-9 to TRBJ1-4; unclear D gene. V was pared by 1 base and J by 0 bases, with 15 bases between. CDR3 length equals 18 residues. Germline V lookup: CDR1 SEHNR, CDR2 FQNEAQ (reference sequence). CDR3 nucleotide sequence: TGTGCCAGCAGCTTAGGCCCCGGGAGCTTTACAACTAATGAAAAACTGTTTTTT. Translated: CASSLGPGSFTTNEKLFF.

As to this clonotype: Possible read error: a much larger clone is one base away. V is TRBV6-6 and J is TRBJ2-5; possibly TRBD2 for D (7 bases). Looked up from germline, CDR1 is MNHNY and CDR2 is SVGAGI (reference sequence). This CDR3 contains 14 residues. The V end lost 8 bases, the J end lost 11 bases, and 24 bases lay between the germline ends. This CDR3 reads CASSGGGGPYGQYF. For the CDR3, the DNA is TGTGCCAGCTCAGGAGGGGGAGGGCCGTACGGGCAGTACTTC.

This clonotype came up once. This sequence joins TRBV20-1 and TRBJ2-7, with D uncertain. Germline-derived CDR1 and CDR2 are DFQATT and SNEGSKA (reference sequence). Trimming cost V 1 base and J 5 bases, with 15 bases left between them. The CDR3 covers 14 residues. The CDR3 protein is CSARGGRLPHEQYF. CDR3 DNA: TGCAGTGCTAGAGGCGGCAGACTCCCCCACGAGCAGTACTTC.

V gene TRBV2 combines with J gene TRBJ2-1, with TRBD2 matching 10 bases. The germline gives CDR1 SNHLY, CDR2 FYNNEI. The CDR3 has 22 amino acids. V trimming: 4 bases; J trimming: 0 bases; junction bases outside the gene matches: 21. As DNA, the CDR3 is TGTGCCAGCAGTGGCCGGGGGGGGGCTAGCGGGAGCAATACCGGCTCCTACAATGAGCAGTTCTTC. It codes for CASSGRGGASGSNTGSYNEQFF. The full variable domain, completed using reference TRBV2 and TRBJ2-1, is EPEVTQTPSHQVTQMGQEVILRCVPISNHLYFYWYRQILGQKVEFLVSFYNNEISEKSEIFDDQFSVERPDGSNFTLKIRSTKLEDSAMYFCASSGRGGASGSNTGSYNEQFFGPGTRLTVL.

The chain joins TRBV6-5 to TRBJ2-1; TRBD2 matches 13 bases. CDR1 is MNHEY and CDR2 is SVGAGI in the germline V gene. J gave up 7 bases and V 4 bases, and 10 bases lay outside the gene matches. The CDR3 has 17 amino acids. CDR3 DNA: TGTGCCAGCAGTTCCGGGACTAGCGGGGCGTCTGGGAATGAGCAGTTCTTC. This codes for CASSSGTSGASGNEQFF.

The V call is TRBV12-3 or TRBV12-4, the J call TRBJ2-4; possibly TRBD1 or TRBD2 for D (5 bases each). Trimming pared 3 bases from V and 0 bases from J, leaving 9 bases between. This CDR3 is built from 15 residues. This CDR3 is CASSLWGIAKNIQYF. The CDR3 DNA reads TGTGCCAGCAGTTTGTGGGGGATAGCCAAAAACATTCAGTACTTC.

The CDR3 protein is CASSLPGTYNSPLHF. In DNA, the CDR3 is TGTGCCAGCAGTCTCCCCGGGACCTATAATTCACCCCTCCACTTT. This chain uses TRBV6-2 or TRBV6-3 with TRBJ1-6; D is undetermined. Germline V gene lookup returns CDR1 MNHEY and CDR2 SVGEGT. Deletions cut 5 bases from V and 2 bases from J, with 10 bases between. There are 15 residues in the CDR3.